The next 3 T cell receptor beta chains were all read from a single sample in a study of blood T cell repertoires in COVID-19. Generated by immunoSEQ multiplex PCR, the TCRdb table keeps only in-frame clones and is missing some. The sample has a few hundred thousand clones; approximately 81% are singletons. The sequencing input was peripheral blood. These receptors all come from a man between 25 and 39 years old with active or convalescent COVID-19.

CDR3 bases: TGTGCCAGCTCACCCGGACAGGGAGATTACACTGAAGCTTTCTTT. Its protein product is CASSPGQGDYTEAFF. The V call is TRBV18, the J call TRBJ1-1, with 8 bases fitting TRBD1. CDR1 is KGHSH and CDR2 is LQKENI in the germline V gene. V gave up 3 bases and J gave up 3 bases; unmatched junction bases: 6. The CDR3 is made up of 15 amino acids.

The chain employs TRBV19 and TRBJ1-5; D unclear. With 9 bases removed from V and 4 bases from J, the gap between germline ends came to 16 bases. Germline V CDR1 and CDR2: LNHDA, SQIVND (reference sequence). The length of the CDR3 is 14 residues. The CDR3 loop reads CASTRRGRNQPQHF. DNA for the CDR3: TGTGCCAGCACGCGTCGAGGGAGGAATCAGCCCCAGCATTTT.

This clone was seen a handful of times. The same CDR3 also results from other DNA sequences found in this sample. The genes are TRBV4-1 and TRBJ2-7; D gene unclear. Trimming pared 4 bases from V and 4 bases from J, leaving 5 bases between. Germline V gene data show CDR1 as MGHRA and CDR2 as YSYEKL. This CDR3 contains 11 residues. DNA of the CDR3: TGCGCCAGCAGCCCGGGTTACGAGCAGTACTTC. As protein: CASSPGYEQYF.